Given below is one T cell receptor (beta chain) in context. Its target is unknown. With 60 Vbeta and 13 Jbeta primers, the PCR was carried out. This table comes from immunoSEQ multiplex PCR, and its TCRdb copy is limited to in-frame clones, with some not included. The table shows around 180,000 clones, with roughly 78% occurring only once. V shed 5 bases and J 5 bases; nucleotides not matched to a gene: 5. Germline assignment: CDR1 SGHTA and CDR2 FQGNSA. The CDR3 runs to 13 residues. The sample originates from a study of cytomegalovirus exposure and HLA in healthy donors. Study-wide points: Earlier analysis looked at TCR beta V segments, and most were productive about 87% or about 30% of the time. Several of the most significant clusters appeared, in a later analysis, to be linked to common viral pathogens.

What was sequenced was PBMCs. The V call is TRBV7-2, the J call TRBJ2-7; the match to TRBD1 covers 8 bases. The origin of this receptor is a woman in her forties or fifties in good health and CMV-seropositive. The CDR3 loop is CASSQTGDHEQYF. Here the CDR3 DNA reads TGTGCCAGCAGCCAGACAGGGGACCACGAGCAGTACTTC.